These 32 T cell receptor beta chains share one sample of origin, sequenced in a study of T cells after yellow fever vaccination. TCRdb analysed the 5' RACE reads with MiXCR anew, one entry per CDR3 protein. The data show about 330,000 distinct CDR3 sequences, 6.8% seen once. Sequencing used PBMCs, obtained 45 days after the first yellow fever vaccination. The source of these receptors is a man aged 18-30 years who received the YFV17D yellow fever vaccine.

This clonotype has a handful of counts. V usage is TRBV29-1 and J usage is TRBJ2-7, with 9 bases fitting TRBD1. Germline V CDR1 and CDR2: SQVTM, ANQGSEA. The CDR3 spans 14 residues. Trimming cost V 5 bases and J 2 bases; bases outside gene matches: 7. The CDR3 DNA sequence: TGCAGCGTTCCGACCGGGACAGGGACCTACGAGCAGTACTTC. Encoded protein: CSVPTGTGTYEQYF.

This clonotype was seen a handful of times. The chain recombines TRBV7-2 with TRBJ2-5, with D possibly TRBD2 on 7 matching bases. Germline V gene data show CDR1 as SGHTA and CDR2 as FQGNSA. The V gene lost 1 base and the J gene lost 3 bases, with 15 bases spanning the gap. The CDR3 covers 16 residues. The CDR3 DNA sequence: TGTGCCAGCAGCTTAGGGGGGGGCAGGGTAAAAGAGACCCAGTACTTC. Amino acid sequence: CASSLGGGRVKETQYF.

The rearrangement joins TRBV4-1 to TRBJ2-5, with 8 bases lining up with TRBD1. The germline V gene has CDR1 MGHRA and CDR2 YSYEKL. Trimming removed 1 base from V and 3 bases from J; junction bases left unmatched: 7. This CDR3 contains 16 residues. CDR3 residues: CASSQGQGAPEETQYF. The CDR3 coding sequence is TGCGCCAGCAGCCAAGGGCAGGGGGCGCCGGAAGAGACCCAGTACTTC.

This clonotype has a handful of counts. This chain uses TRBV19 with TRBJ1-1; D is uncertain. Deletions cut 5 bases from V and 1 base from J, with 11 bases between. CDR1 is LNHDA and CDR2 is SQIVND in the germline V gene (reference sequence). The CDR3 consists of 14 residues. The CDR3 DNA reads TGTGCCAGTAGTGCACAACTGGGGAACACTGAAGCTTTCTTT. The encoded protein is CASSAQLGNTEAFF.

There are many counts of this clonotype. The chain uses TRBV14 and TRBJ2-7; a weak D match, TRBD1 (6 bases). The V gene lost 3 bases and the J gene lost 3 bases, with 12 bases spanning the gap. Germline V CDR1 and CDR2: SGHDN, FVKESK. This CDR3 has 14 amino acids. CDR3 sequence (DNA): TGTGCCAGCAGCCAGTCAGGGGCATTCTACGAGCAGTACGTC. Residues: CASSQSGAFYEQYV.

This chain joins TRBV5-8 and TRBJ2-1, with D uncertain. The CDR3 covers 16 residues. V was trimmed by 4 bases and J by 2 bases, leaving 16 bases between them. Germline V gives CDR1 SGHTS, CDR2 YDEGEE. In DNA form, the CDR3 reads TGTGCCAGCAGCCGGACGCCGACAAGGGCCTACAATGAGCAGTTCTTC. Protein product: CASSRTPTRAYNEQFF. Full variable domain (outside the CDR3, taken from reference TRBV5-8 and TRBJ2-1): EAGVTQSPTHLIKTRGQQATLRCSPISGHTSVYWYQQALGLGLQFLLWYDEGEERNRGNFPPRFSGRQFPNYSSELNVNALELEDSALYLCASSRTPTRAYNEQFFGPGTRLTVL.

The sample holds many counts of this clonotype. The chain carries TRBV9 and TRBJ1-1; no clear D. This CDR3 region has 15 residues. Germline V gene data show CDR1 as SGDLS and CDR2 as YYNGEE. Trimming left V 4 bases short and J 0 bases short, with 13 bases between. Here the CDR3 reads CASSPQIQLNTEAFF. CDR3 sequence (DNA): TGTGCCAGCAGCCCGCAAATACAGCTGAACACTGAAGCTTTCTTT.

This clonotype was observed a handful of times. V usage is TRBV5-4 and J usage is TRBJ1-5; no definite D call. The ends were cut back, 4 bases at V and 1 base at J, with 12 bases in the middle. Germline CDR1 and CDR2: SGHNT and YYREEE (reference sequence). There are 15 residues in the CDR3. The CDR3: CASSPDPGSNQPQHF. CDR3 coding DNA: TGTGCCAGCAGCCCCGACCCAGGAAGCAATCAGCCCCAGCATTTT.

This clonotype was seen more than once but under ten times. The chain combines TRBV5-1 with TRBJ1-2; D not certain. The CDR3 is made up of 15 amino acids. The V end lost 0 bases, the J end lost 11 bases, and 20 bases lay between the germline ends. Looked up from germline, CDR1 is SGHRS and CDR2 is YFSETQ. The CDR3 bases are TGCGCCAGCAGCTTGGGGGGTAATACCTGGATGGAGTACACCTTC. This sequence encodes CASSLGGNTWMEYTF. The whole variable domain, remainder taken from reference TRBV5-1 and TRBJ1-2, is KAGVTQTPRYLIKTRGQQVTLSCSPISGHRSVSWYQQTPGQGLQFLFEYFSETQRNKGNFPGRFSGRQFSNSRSEMNVSTLELGDSALYLCASSLGGNTWMEYTFGSGTRLTVV.

The rearrangement joins TRBV5-1 to TRBJ1-1, with TRBD1 matching over 8 bases. The CDR3 sequence is 15 residues long. Germline CDR1 reads SGHRS; CDR2 reads YFSETQ. Unmatched junction bases numbered 9, after V lost 4 bases and J lost 4 bases. The CDR3 protein is CASSPQGESGTEAFF. CDR3 DNA sequence: TGCGCCAGCAGCCCACAGGGGGAGTCGGGCACTGAAGCTTTCTTT.

This clonotype showed up just a few times. This chain links TRBV19 with TRBJ2-7; the match to TRBD1 covers 8 bases. In germline, CDR1 is LNHDA, CDR2 SQIVND (reference sequence). The CDR3 loop spans 14 amino acids. V gave up 6 bases and J gave up 3 bases; unmatched junction bases: 7. CDR3 in amino acids: CASRSRGRFYEQYF. The CDR3 nucleotides are TGTGCCAGTAGGAGCAGGGGGCGATTCTACGAGCAGTACTTC.

The V call is TRBV7-2, the J call TRBJ1-1, with 8 bases fitting TRBD1. CDR1 is SGHTA, CDR2 FQGNSA, per germline. V shed 1 base and J 10 bases; nucleotides not matched to a gene: 5. This CDR3 is built from 13 residues. CDR3 sequence (DNA): TGTGCCAGCAGCTTAGGGGGACAGGTACCAGCTTTCTTT. Protein sequence: CASSLGGQVPAFF.

This CDR3 is CASSFRVNEAFF. The CDR3, as DNA: TGTGCCAGCAGCTTCAGGGTTAATGAAGCTTTCTTT. This chain uses TRBV7-9 with TRBJ1-1, with TRBD1 as a possible D gene (5 bases). This CDR3 comprises 12 residues. CDR1 and CDR2 from the germline V gene are SEHNR and FQNEAQ (reference sequence). The V and J ends lost 3 bases and 7 bases respectively, with 9 bases between them.

This clonotype was counted only a few times. The chain is built from TRBV11-2 and TRBJ2-5, with D possibly matching TRBD2 (5 bases). Trimming took off 6 bases at V and 4 bases at J, with 9 bases between the two ends. Germline CDR1 is SGHAT and CDR2 is FQNNGV. This CDR3 has 12 residues. The CDR3 bases are TGTGCCAGCAGTCGGGGTCTAGAGACCCAGTACTTC. Amino acids: CASSRGLETQYF.

The chain joins TRBV4-3 to TRBJ2-1; D call uncertain. In germline, CDR1 is LGHNA, CDR2 YSLEER. The CDR3 has 17 amino acids. Trimming shortened V by 3 bases and J by 0 bases, and 15 bases separated the two germline ends. The CDR3 region has the DNA TGCGCCAGCAGCCAGCAGAGAGAAGCTTTCTCCTACAATGAGCAGTTCTTC. Translating it yields CASSQQREAFSYNEQFF.

Only a few counts were recorded for this clonotype. The chain carries TRBV14 and TRBJ1-1, with D unclear. The CDR3 contains 14 residues. Trimming left V 2 bases short and J 1 base short, with 8 bases between. From germline, CDR1 is SGHDN and CDR2 FVKESK. CDR3 region: CASSQQIGNTEAFF. The CDR3 DNA is TGTGCCAGCAGCCAACAAATAGGGAACACTGAAGCTTTCTTT. The whole variable domain, filled in from reference TRBV14 and TRBJ1-1, reads EAGVTQFPSHSVIEKGQTVTLRCDPISGHDNLYWYRRVMGKEIKFLLHFVKESKQDESGMPNNRFLAERTGGTYSTLKVQPAELEDSGVYFCASSQQIGNTEAFFGQGTRLTVV.

The chain recombines TRBV12-3 or TRBV12-4 with TRBJ2-1, with TRBD1 identical over 10 bases. The CDR3 spans 16 residues. V trimming: 5 bases; J trimming: 4 bases; junction bases outside the gene matches: 8. DNA of the CDR3: TGTGCCAGCAGTCTAGAGGACAGGGGGGGATACAATGAGCAGTTCTTC. Protein sequence: CASSLEDRGGYNEQFF.

This clonotype came up many times. The V call is TRBV5-1, the J call TRBJ2-5, with 7 bases lining up with TRBD2. This CDR3 comprises 14 residues. The V segment lost 4 bases and the J segment 0 bases; nucleotides outside the gene matches: 3. CDR1 and CDR2 (germline): SGHRS, YFSETQ. Here the CDR3 DNA reads TGCGCCAGCAGCCCGGGACTAAACCAAGAGACCCAGTACTTC. It yields the protein CASSPGLNQETQYF.

The chain has TRBV7-2 and TRBJ2-1; 12 bases match TRBD2. The germline V gene encodes CDR1 SGHTA and CDR2 FQGNSA. CDR3 size: 17 residues. With V trimmed by 5 bases and J by 4 bases, 9 bases remained unmatched. The CDR3 bases are TGTGCCAGCAGCGTCCATTTGCTAGCGGGGGGGTACAATGAGCAGTTCTTC. Amino acid sequence: CASSVHLLAGGYNEQFF.

In this sample, this clonotype turned up many times. CDR3 sequence: CASREISSYNEQFF. The CDR3 nucleotides read TGTGCCAGCAGGGAGATAAGCTCCTACAATGAGCAGTTCTTC. The chain employs TRBV9 and TRBJ2-1, with D uncertain. CDR1 and CDR2 (germline): SGDLS, YYNGEE. The V end was cut by 5 bases, the J end by 0 bases, with 9 bases between. The CDR3 covers 14 residues.

The rearrangement links TRBV6-1 to TRBJ2-5, with D unresolved. V lost 6 bases to trimming and J lost 7 bases, with 15 bases between them. The germline gives CDR1 MNHNS, CDR2 SASEGT. The CDR3 consists of 13 residues. In nucleotides, the CDR3 is TGTGCCAGCAGCCACCCCGTTTTGAGGACCCAGTACTTC. Protein product: CASSHPVLRTQYF.

This clonotype has only one observation. V usage is TRBV28 and J usage is TRBJ2-5, with 7 bases fitting TRBD2. J gave up 5 bases and V 4 bases, and 7 bases lay outside the gene matches. This CDR3 has 14 amino acids. Germline CDR1 is MDHEN and CDR2 is SYDVKM. CDR3 coding DNA: TGTGCCAGCAGTTCGGAGCGGGGCCAGGAGACCCAGTACTTC. Translation gives CASSSERGQETQYF.

The rearrangement uses TRBV12-3 or TRBV12-4 and TRBJ2-3; 15 positions match TRBD2. Unmatched junction bases numbered 3, after V lost 2 bases and J lost 6 bases. CDR3 length equals 16 residues. Here the CDR3 DNA reads TGTGCCAGCAGTTTACGGACTAGCGGGGGGGGGGATACGCAGTATTTT. It specifies CASSLRTSGGGDTQYF.

In the case of this clonotype: One junction end disagrees with the germline gene, perhaps due to a read error. The chain is built from TRBV7-7 and TRBJ2-3; the match to TRBD2 covers 8 bases. CDR3 size: 16 residues. Germline V gene data show CDR1 as SSHAT and CDR2 as FNYEAQ (reference sequence). CDR3 amino acids: CASSLTLSSGQDTQYF. DNA for the CDR3: TGTGCTAGCAGCTTAACACTCTCTAGCGGGCAAGATACGCAGTATTTT.

This clonotype appeared many times. The chain joins TRBV5-1 to TRBJ2-5; unclear D gene. V lost 0 bases and J lost 2, with 8 bases in between. This CDR3 comprises 14 residues. Germline CDR1 and CDR2: SGHRS and YFSETQ. The CDR3 protein is CASSLDVLQETQYF. The CDR3, as DNA: TGCGCCAGCAGCTTGGATGTTTTACAAGAGACCCAGTACTTC.

This clonotype came up many times. DNA for the CDR3: TGCAGTGCTTCCAAACCCACTTCCTACGAGCAGTACTTC. Amino acids: CSASKPTSYEQYF. The rearrangement uses TRBV20-1 and TRBJ2-7; D gene uncertain. CDR1 is DFQATT, CDR2 SNEGSKA, per germline (reference sequence). The germline V and J ends were trimmed by 5 bases and 1 base, with 12 bases remaining between them. CDR3 length: 13 amino acids.

V and J are TRBV30 and TRBJ2-3; 7 nucleotides match TRBD2. CDR3 length: 15 residues. Germline lookup yields CDR1 GTSNPN and CDR2 SVGIG (reference sequence). Trimming removed 2 bases from V and 3 bases from J; junction bases left unmatched: 8. The CDR3 sequence is CAWSLTLAATDTQYF. The DNA of the CDR3 is TGTGCCTGGAGTTTAACTCTAGCGGCAACAGATACGCAGTATTTT.

The sample holds a few counts of this clonotype. The J gene is TRBJ2-5, the V gene TRBV3-1, with 9 bases lining up with TRBD2. Looked up from germline, CDR1 is LGHDT and CDR2 is YNNKEL (reference sequence). The CDR3 runs 15 residues. V shed 6 bases, J shed 4 bases, and the junction held 9 bases outside the gene matches. The CDR3 here is CASRYSGGSPETQYF. In DNA, the CDR3 is TGTGCCAGCAGGTATAGCGGGGGTAGTCCAGAGACCCAGTACTTC.

At least ten counts were recorded for this clonotype. CDR3 residues: CASSYPTGSNQPQHF. CDR3 nucleotides: TGTGCCAGCAGTTACCCGACAGGGAGCAATCAGCCCCAGCATTTT. The V gene is TRBV6-5, the J gene TRBJ1-5; 7 positions match TRBD1. Germline loops: CDR1 MNHEY, CDR2 SVGAGI. The CDR3 consists of 15 residues. The V gene end was trimmed by 2 bases and the J gene end by 1 base; junction bases not matched to a gene: 2.

V usage is TRBV4-1 and J usage is TRBJ2-1; weak D call: TRBD1 (6 bases). The CDR3 runs to 17 residues. Trimming removed 1 base at V and 2 bases at J, with 15 bases between. The germline CDR1 and CDR2 sequences are MGHRA and YSYEKL. CDR3 sequence (DNA): TGCGCCAGCAGCCAAGTAGGGGCCAGGGGTCCCTACAATGAGCAGTTCTTC. Translating gives CASSQVGARGPYNEQFF.

The table lists this clonotype with a few counts. The chain carries TRBV4-1 and TRBJ1-5, with TRBD1 matching over 7 bases. V gave up 8 bases and J gave up 2 bases; unmatched junction bases: 6. CDR3 length: 14 amino acids. The V gene's germline CDR1 is MGHRA and CDR2 YSYEKL. The CDR3 loop is CASGIGTGNQPQHF. CDR3 DNA sequence: TGCGCCAGCGGAATAGGGACAGGCAATCAGCCCCAGCATTTT.

This chain joins TRBV7-9 and TRBJ2-3; 9 bases are shared with TRBD2. The CDR3 has 15 amino acids. Per germline, CDR1 SEHNR and CDR2 FQNEAQ (reference sequence). The J segment lost 8 bases and the V segment lost 0 bases, leaving 6 bases of the junction unmatched. This CDR3 is CASSLAWVAGATQYF. The DNA for the CDR3 is TGTGCCAGCAGCTTAGCTTGGGTAGCGGGGGCTACGCAGTATTTT.